Listed below are T cell receptor beta chains from one sample, sequenced in a study of T cell responses to AZD1222 COVID-19 vaccine. The protocol was immunoSEQ multiplex PCR, while the TCRdb copy is restricted to in-frame clones and leaves out a portion. In the table there are roughly 51,000 clones, 70% to 90% of which are singletons. The specimen was peripheral blood, collected 28 days after the second AZD1222 dose. Receptors originate from an adult who received the AZD1222 COVID-19 vaccine. CDR3s include the opening cysteine and the closing phenylalanine or tryptophan. D genes are given only for firm matches.

. TRBV5-6 CASSPTGKGEKLFF
TRBD1 TRBV19 CASSIRRTGYSMEPQHF
TRBD2 TRBV6-2/TRBV6-3 CASSYSGGSFPYEQYF
. TRBV24-1 CATRETGRQETQYF
. TRBV2 CASGQISTDTQYF
TRBD2 TRBV7-8 CASSLEAGDWETQYF
. TRBV4-3 CASSKRSVGSDTQYF
TRBD1 TRBV30 CAWSPDRGSSPLHF
TRBD1 TRBV11-3 CASSLEGQGPDTQYF
TRBD1 TRBV12-5 CASGRGQGDEQYF
. TRBV4-2 CASSPGTRLFEQYF
. TRBV6-5 CASSYTSDGDYEQYF
. TRBV3-1/TRBV3-2 CASSQGRSNQPQHF
. TRBV18 CASSPQGSGNTIYF
. TRBV3-1/TRBV3-2 CASSQRGDSQYF
TRBD1 TRBV18 CASSHSDRGYNEQFF
. TRBV5-1 CASSLDLAGVRGGYTF
. TRBV6-5 CASSLPGHLVLGELFF
. TRBV18 CASSPPLGGHNEQFF
. TRBV6-5 CASSLGRGIYNEQFF
. TRBV29-1 CSVVSQSSYNEQFF
. TRBV5-1 CASSLAPTGGTYEQYF
TRBD2 TRBV7-9 CASSNIGGGSYNEQFF
. TRBV5-8 CASSHGRMNTEAFF
. TRBV20-1 CSASSRGGNIQYF
. TRBV11-2 CASSLGGGRTYEQYF
TRBD1 TRBV6-1 CASSEGDRRGNQPQHF
. TRBV14 CASSRGGQQFF
. TRBV18 CASSPEGTSRETQYF
. TRBV29-1 CSGKTAGDTEAFF
TRBD2 TRBV24-1 CATSTSGSGNEQYF
. TRBV20-1 CSGWAGLEQYF
. TRBV4-1 CASSQVYQETQYF
. TRBV7-3 CASSLRGDSTGELFF
. TRBV7-2 CASSQRFRYEQYF
. TRBV4-2 CASSQDTAAYEQYF